The sequence of this T cell receptor (beta chain) was determined in a study of brain T cells in children with intractable seizures. The study's findings and limits: Only CDR3 sequence similarity suggested viral specificity, without known HCMV serostatus. Pre- and post-surgery blood differed in depth, so pre-surgery absences may be undersampling.

The CDR3 extends over 18 amino acids. Trimming left V 3 bases short and J 7 bases short, with 24 bases between. The germline V gene encodes CDR1 MNHEY and CDR2 SMNVEV (reference sequence). With regard to this clone: Its antigen is currently unknown.

Sequencing used immunoSEQ multiplex PCR; TCRdb keeps in-frame clones, though not all of them. The sample lists 340,000 or so clones; 93% were seen once. Time point given: blood from clinic visit 5 months post-surgery; TSC patient then seizure free. Surgery cases with the highest brain T cell transcript signatures were chosen for sequencing. This receptor was taken from a boy under three years old with tuberous sclerosis and intractable seizures. The specimen was peripheral blood, collected approximately 5 months after surgery. The V and J genes are TRBV27 and TRBJ1-4, with D unclear. CDR3 residues: CASSFGPPHLGFGEKLFF. In DNA form, the CDR3 reads TGTGCCAGCAGTTTTGGACCCCCCCACTTGGGGTTTGGTGAAAAACTGTTTTTT.